Below, one T cell receptor (beta chain) is given with its context. Trimming left V 10 bases short and J 5 bases short, with 17 bases between. The CDR3 is 13 residues long. CDR1 and CDR2 from the germline V gene are LNHDA and SQIVND (reference sequence). The data are from a study of T cell changes during pregnancy in multiple sclerosis. Clones were sequenced by immunoSEQ multiplex PCR, and TCRdb holds only the in-frame ones, with some missing. The sample lists around 30,000 clones; 93% were seen once. The receptor was derived from a female donor with multiple sclerosis, enrolled in a pregnancy study. The source material was CD4+ T cells from peripheral blood mononuclear cells, sampled in the second trimester of pregnancy. The chain links TRBV19 to TRBJ1-1, with TRBD1 as a possible D gene (6 bases). The CDR3 here is CATRPGQGTEAFF. The CDR3, as DNA: TGTGCCACTCGGCCGGGACAAGGGACTGAAGCTTTCTTT.